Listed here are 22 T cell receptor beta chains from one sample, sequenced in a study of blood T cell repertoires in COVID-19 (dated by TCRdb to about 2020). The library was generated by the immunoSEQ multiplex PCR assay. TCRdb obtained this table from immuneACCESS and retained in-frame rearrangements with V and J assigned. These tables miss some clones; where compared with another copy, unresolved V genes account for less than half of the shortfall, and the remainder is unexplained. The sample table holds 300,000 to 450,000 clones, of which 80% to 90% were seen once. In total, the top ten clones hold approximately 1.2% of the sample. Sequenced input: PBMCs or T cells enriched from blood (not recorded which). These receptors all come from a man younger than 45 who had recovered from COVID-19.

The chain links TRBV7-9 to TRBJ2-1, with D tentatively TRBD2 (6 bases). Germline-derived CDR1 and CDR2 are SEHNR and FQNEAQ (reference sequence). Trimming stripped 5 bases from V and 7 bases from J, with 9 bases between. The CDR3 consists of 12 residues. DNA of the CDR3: TGTGCCAGCAGCCACGGACTAAATGAGCAGTTCTTC. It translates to CASSHGLNEQFF. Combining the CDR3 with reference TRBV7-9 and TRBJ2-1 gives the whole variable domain DTGVSQNPRHKITKRGQNVTFRCDPISEHNRLYWYRQTLGQGPEFLTYFQNEAQLEKSRLLSDRFSAERPKGSFSTLEIQRTEQGDSAMYLCASSHGLNEQFFGPGTRLTVL.

CDR3 residues: CASSVAGEVYNEQFF. In DNA form, the CDR3 reads TGTGCCAGCAGCGTAGCGGGGGAGGTATACAATGAGCAGTTCTTC. The rearrangement joins TRBV9 to TRBJ2-1; perhaps TRBD2 as D (6 bases). Germline values: CDR1 SGDLS, CDR2 YYNGEE. The CDR3 extends over 15 amino acids. V dropped 0 bases and J dropped 4 bases, with 11 bases sitting between them.

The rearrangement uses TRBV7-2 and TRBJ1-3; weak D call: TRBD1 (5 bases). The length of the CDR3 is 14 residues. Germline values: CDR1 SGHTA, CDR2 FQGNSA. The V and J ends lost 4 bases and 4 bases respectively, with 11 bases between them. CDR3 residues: CASSWRGGGNTIYF. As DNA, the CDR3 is TGTGCCAGCAGCTGGAGGGGCGGCGGAAACACCATATATTTT.

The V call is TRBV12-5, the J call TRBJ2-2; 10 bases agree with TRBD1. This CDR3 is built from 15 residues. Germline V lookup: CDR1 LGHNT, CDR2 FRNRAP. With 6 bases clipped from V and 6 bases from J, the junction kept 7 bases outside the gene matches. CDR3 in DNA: TGTGCTAGTGGACGCGGGACAGGGGCGTCCGGGGAGCTGTTTTTT. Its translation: CASGRGTGASGELFF.

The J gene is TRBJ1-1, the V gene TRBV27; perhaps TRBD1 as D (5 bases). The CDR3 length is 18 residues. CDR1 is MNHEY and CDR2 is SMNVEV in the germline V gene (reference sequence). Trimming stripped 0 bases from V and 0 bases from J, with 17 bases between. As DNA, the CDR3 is TGTGCCAGCAGTTTATCCAAAGCCGGGGGAACCATGAACACTGAAGCTTTCTTT. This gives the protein CASSLSKAGGTMNTEAFF.

The CDR3 coding sequence is TGTGCCAGCAGTTCCCACACGAACACTGAAGCTTTCTTT. Translation: CASSSHTNTEAFF. The V call is TRBV27, the J call TRBJ1-1; D not certain. CDR1 and CDR2 (germline): MNHEY, SMNVEV (reference sequence). V dropped 4 bases and J dropped 1 base, with 7 bases sitting between them. CDR3 length: 13 residues.

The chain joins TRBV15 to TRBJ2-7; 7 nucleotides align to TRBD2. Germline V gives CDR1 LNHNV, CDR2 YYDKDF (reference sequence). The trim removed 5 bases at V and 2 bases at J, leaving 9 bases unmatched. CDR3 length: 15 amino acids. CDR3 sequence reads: CATSGGGLSAYEQYF. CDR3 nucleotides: TGTGCCACCAGCGGGGGGGGTCTTAGCGCCTACGAGCAGTACTTC.

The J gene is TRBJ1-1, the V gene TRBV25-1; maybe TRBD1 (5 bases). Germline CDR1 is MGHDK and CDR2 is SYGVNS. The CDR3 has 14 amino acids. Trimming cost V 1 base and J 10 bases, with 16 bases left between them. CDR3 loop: CASSESGGGLIAFF. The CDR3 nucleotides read TGTGCCAGCAGTGAATCGGGGGGAGGGCTGATAGCTTTCTTT. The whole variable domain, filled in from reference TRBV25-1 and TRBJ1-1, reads EADIYQTPRYLVIGTGKKITLECSQTMGHDKMYWYQQDPGMELHLIHYSYGVNSTEKGDLSSESTVSRIRTEHFPLTLESARPSHTSQYLCASSESGGGLIAFFGQGTRLTVV.

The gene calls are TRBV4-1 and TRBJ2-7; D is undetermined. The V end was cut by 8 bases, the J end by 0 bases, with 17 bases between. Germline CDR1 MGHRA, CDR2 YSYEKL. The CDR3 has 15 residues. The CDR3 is CASAQTYGSSYEQYF. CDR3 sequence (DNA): TGCGCCAGCGCCCAAACATATGGCAGCTCCTACGAGCAGTACTTC.

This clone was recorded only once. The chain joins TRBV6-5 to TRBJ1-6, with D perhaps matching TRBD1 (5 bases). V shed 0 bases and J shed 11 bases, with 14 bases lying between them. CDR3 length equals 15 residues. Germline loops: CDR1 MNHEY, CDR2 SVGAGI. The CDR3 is CASSYSTGGSAPLHF. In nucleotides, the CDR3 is TGTGCCAGCAGTTACTCGACCGGGGGGAGCGCACCCCTCCACTTT.

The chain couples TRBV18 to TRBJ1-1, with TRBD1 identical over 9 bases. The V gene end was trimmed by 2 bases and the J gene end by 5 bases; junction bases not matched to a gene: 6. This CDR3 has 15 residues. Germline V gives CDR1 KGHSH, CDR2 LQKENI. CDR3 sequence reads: CASSPSRTGVTEAFF. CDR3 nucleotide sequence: TGTGCCAGCTCACCAAGTAGGACAGGGGTGACTGAAGCTTTCTTT.

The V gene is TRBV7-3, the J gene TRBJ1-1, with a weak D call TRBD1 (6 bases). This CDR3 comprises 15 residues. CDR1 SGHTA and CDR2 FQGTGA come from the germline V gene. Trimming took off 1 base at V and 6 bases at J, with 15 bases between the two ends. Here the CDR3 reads CASSLMEGGNSEAFF. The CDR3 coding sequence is TGTGCCAGCAGCTTAATGGAAGGGGGTAACTCTGAAGCTTTCTTT.

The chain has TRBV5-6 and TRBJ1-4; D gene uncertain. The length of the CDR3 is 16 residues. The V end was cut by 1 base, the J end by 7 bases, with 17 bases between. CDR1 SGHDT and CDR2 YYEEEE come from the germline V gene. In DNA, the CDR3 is TGTGCCAGCAGCTTGCCCTCGGAAAGATCAGGTGAAAAACTGTTTTTT. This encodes CASSLPSERSGEKLFF.

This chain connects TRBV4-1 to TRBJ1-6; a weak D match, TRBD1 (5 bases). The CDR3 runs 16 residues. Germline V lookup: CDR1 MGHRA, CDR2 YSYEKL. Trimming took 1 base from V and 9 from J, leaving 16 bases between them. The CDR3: CASSQVPGQRASPLHF. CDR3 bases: TGCGCCAGCAGCCAAGTACCAGGGCAAAGGGCTTCACCCCTCCACTTT.

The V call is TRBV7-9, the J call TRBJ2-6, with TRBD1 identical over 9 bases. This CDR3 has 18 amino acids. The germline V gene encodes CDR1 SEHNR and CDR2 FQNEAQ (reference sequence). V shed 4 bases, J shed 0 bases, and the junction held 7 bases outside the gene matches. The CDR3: CASSSVTGGLSGANVLTF. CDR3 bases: TGTGCCAGCAGCTCGGTGACAGGGGGACTCTCTGGGGCCAACGTCCTGACTTTC.

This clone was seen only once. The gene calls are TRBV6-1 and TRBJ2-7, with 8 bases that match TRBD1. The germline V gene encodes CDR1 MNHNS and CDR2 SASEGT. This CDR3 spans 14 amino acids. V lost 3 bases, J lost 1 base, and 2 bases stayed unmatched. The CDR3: CASSDWTGSYEQYF. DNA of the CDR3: TGTGCCAGCAGTGATTGGACAGGGTCCTACGAGCAGTACTTC.

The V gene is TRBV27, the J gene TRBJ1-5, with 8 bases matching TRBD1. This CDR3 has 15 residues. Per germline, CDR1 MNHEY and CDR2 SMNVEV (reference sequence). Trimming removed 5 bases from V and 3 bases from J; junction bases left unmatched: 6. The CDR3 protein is CASSPGDRNNQPQHF. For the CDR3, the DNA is TGTGCCAGCAGTCCCGGGGACAGGAACAATCAGCCCCAGCATTTT.

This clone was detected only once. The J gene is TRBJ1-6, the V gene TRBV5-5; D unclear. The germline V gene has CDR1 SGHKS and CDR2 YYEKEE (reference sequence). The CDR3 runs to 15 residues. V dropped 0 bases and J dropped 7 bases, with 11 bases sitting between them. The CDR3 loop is CASSLEAGLNSPLHF. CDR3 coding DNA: TGTGCCAGCAGCTTGGAAGCAGGATTAAATTCACCCCTCCACTTT.

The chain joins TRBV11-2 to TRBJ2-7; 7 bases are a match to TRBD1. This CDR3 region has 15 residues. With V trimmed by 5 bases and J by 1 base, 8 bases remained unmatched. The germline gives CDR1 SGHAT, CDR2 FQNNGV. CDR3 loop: CASSLDRDPSYEQYF. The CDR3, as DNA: TGTGCCAGCAGCCTCGACAGGGATCCGTCCTACGAGCAGTACTTC.

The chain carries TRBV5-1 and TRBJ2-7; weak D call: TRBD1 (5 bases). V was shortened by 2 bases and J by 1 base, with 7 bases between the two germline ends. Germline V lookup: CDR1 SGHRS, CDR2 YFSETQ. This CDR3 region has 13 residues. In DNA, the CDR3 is TGCGCCAGCAGCTTCAGGGAATCCTACGAGCAGTACTTC. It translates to CASSFRESYEQYF.

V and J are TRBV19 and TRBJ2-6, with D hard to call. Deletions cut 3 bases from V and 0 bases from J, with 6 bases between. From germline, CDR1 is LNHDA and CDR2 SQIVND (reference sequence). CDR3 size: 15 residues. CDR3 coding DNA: TGTGCCAGTAGTATCTCGTACTCTGGGGCCAACGTCCTGACTTTC. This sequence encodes CASSISYSGANVLTF.

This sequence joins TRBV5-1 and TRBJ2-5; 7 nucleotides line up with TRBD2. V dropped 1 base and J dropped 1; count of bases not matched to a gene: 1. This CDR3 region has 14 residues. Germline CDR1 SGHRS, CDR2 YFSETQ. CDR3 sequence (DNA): TGCGCCAGCAGCTTGCGCGGGGGCCAAGAGACCCAGTACTTC. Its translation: CASSLRGGQETQYF.